This paragraph reports one T cell receptor (beta chain). This clone occurred once. Its antigen is currently not known. Qualities for individual bases were not recorded, and no much larger clone is one base off. The immunoSEQ Assay, a bias-controlled multiplex PCR, was used to amplify TCRbeta CDR3 regions from genomic DNA. In the source study's methods: Within the assay, amplification of reference gene primers was used to estimate how many nucleated cells each sample contained. To quantify the absolute abundance of each unique TCRbeta CDR3 rearrangement, sequence reads were collapsed and filtered. For each sample, productive Simpson clonality was calculated by taking the square root of Simpson's diversity index across productive rearrangements. What TCRdb holds here is the immuneACCESS table cut down to in-frame rearrangements. Part of the clones is not present; checked against another copy, under half of the missing clones reflect an unresolved V gene, and the others are unexplained. Clone size and the V and J calls come from that table; the DNA yielded D and trimming. This sample is represented by 250,000 to 300,000 clones; 91% of them were singletons. Around 2.2% of the sample is held by the ten biggest clonotypes.

One collaborating source in Seattle enrolled patients while the patients were actively infected and followed the patients over time throughout the course of disease. The collaborating institutions used their own protocols to collect whole blood in K2EDTA tubes. For TCRbeta analysis, collaborators shipped samples as frozen whole blood, isolated PBMCs, or DNA extracted from either of those sample types. These data come from a study of blood T cell repertoires in COVID-19 (dated by TCRdb to the early 2020s). Background for the entire study: The collaborator samples originated in the United States, Italy and Spain and spanned the acute and convalescent phases of COVID-19. The prospective study material was composed of cDNA or gDNA derived from T cells, B-cell-depleted T cells, or PBMCs. Subjects who had been exposed to COVID-19, were actively infected with it, or had recovered from it provided the deeply sampled blood TCRbeta repertoires that made up the dataset. The repertoires were made available in a free public database intended to serve as a resource for research on the immune response to SARS-CoV-2. The samples were drawn from two sources: the first 160 participants of the ongoing ImmuneRACE study, and over 1,000 subjects contributed by 6 global collaborators. A de-identified subject ID, COVID-19 status, age in years and sex were almost always included in the sample metadata. Where HLA class I and class II types were available, the types were taken from metadata supplied by the sample provider, not from assay-based typing. The research as a whole found: The quantity of clinical and demographic metadata differed by source and by participant and was supplied without curation.

V and J are trimmed by 7 bases and 2 bases, and the gene matches miss 6 bases of the junction. The CDR3 runs 13 amino acids, cysteine and phenylalanine included. Only the CDR3 DNA is retained, 39 bases long and in frame from the first base. Taken from the germline V gene, the CDR1 and CDR2 loops are SGHRS and YFSETQ. The rearrangement combines TRBV5-1 with TRBJ2-7, with 7 middle bases fitting TRBD1. This TCR was recovered from a woman under 40 with COVID-19, enrolled during active disease. Input material: peripheral blood. The sequenced DNA: TGCGCCAGCGGTACAGGGGACCCCTACGAGCAGTACTTC. Translated, it gives CASGTGDPYEQYF.